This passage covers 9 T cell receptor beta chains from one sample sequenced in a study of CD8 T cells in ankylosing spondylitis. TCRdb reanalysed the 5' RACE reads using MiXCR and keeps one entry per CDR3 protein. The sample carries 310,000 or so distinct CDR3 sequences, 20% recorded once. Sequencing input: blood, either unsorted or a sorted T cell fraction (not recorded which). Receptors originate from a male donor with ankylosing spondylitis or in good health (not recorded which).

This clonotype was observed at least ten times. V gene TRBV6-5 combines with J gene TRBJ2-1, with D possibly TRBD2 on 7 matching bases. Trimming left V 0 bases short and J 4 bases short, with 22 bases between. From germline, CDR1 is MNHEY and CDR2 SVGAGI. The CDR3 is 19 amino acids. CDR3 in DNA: TGTGCCAGCAGTTACTCTCTGAGGGACGGGGGGCGAGGATACAATGAGCAGTTCTTC. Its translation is CASSYSLRDGGRGYNEQFF.

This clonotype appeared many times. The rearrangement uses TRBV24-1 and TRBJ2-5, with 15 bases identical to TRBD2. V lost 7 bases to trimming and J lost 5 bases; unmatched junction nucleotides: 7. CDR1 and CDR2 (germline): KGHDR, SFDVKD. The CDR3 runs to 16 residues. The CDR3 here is CATSGTSGGPRETQYF. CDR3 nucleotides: TGTGCCACCAGCGGGACTAGCGGGGGGCCGCGGGAGACCCAGTACTTC.

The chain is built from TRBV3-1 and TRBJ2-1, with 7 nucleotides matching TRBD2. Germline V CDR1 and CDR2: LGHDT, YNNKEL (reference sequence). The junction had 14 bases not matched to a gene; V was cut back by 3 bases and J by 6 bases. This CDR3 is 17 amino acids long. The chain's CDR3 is CASSQSRLAGPSNEQFF. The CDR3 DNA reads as TGTGCCAGCAGCCAGAGTAGACTAGCCGGACCCAGCAATGAGCAGTTCTTC.

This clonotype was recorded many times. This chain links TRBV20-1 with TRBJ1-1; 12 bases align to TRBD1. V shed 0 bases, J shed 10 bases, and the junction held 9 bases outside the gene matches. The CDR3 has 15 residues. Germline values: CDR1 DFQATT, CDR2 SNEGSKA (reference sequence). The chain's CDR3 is CSARDLVGQGAGAFF. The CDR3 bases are TGCAGTGCTAGAGATCTTGTGGGACAGGGGGCTGGAGCTTTCTTT.

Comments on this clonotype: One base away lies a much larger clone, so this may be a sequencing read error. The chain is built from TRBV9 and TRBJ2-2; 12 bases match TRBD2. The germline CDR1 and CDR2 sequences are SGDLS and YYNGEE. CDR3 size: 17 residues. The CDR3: CASSDLAGGPNTGELLF. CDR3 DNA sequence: TGTGCCAGCAGCGATCTAGCGGGAGGGCCTAACACCGGGGAGCTGCTTTTT.

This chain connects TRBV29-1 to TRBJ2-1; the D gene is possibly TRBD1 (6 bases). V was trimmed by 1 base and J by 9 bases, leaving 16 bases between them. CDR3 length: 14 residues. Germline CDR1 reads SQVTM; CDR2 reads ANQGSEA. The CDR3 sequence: CSVEGGLGAVEQFF. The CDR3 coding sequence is TGCAGCGTTGAAGGGGGGCTGGGGGCCGTTGAGCAGTTCTTC.

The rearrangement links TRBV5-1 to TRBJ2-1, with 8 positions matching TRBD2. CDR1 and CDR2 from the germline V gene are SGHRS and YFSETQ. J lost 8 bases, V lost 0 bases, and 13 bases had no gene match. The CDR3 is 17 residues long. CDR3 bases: TGCGCCAGCAGCTTGGTGGTTATAGCGGGGACCCGGGATGAGCAGTTCTTC. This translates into CASSLVVIAGTRDEQFF. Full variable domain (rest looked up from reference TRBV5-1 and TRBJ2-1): KAGVTQTPRYLIKTRGQQVTLSCSPISGHRSVSWYQQTPGQGLQFLFEYFSETQRNKGNFPGRFSGRQFSNSRSEMNVSTLELGDSALYLCASSLVVIAGTRDEQFFGPGTRLTVL.

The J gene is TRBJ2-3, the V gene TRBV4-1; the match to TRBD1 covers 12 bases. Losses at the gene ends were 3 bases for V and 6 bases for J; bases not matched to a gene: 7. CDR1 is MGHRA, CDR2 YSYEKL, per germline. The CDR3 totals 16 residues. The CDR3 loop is CASSHMGQGAGDTQYF. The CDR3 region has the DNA TGCGCCAGCAGCCACATGGGACAGGGGGCGGGTGATACGCAGTATTTT.

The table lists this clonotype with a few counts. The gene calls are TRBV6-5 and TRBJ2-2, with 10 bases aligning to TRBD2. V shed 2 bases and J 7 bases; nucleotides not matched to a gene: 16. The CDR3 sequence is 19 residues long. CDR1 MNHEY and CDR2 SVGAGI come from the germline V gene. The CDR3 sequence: CASSYRQGISGRAFGELFF. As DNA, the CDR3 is TGTGCCAGCAGTTACAGGCAGGGTATCAGCGGGAGGGCCTTCGGGGAGCTGTTTTTT.